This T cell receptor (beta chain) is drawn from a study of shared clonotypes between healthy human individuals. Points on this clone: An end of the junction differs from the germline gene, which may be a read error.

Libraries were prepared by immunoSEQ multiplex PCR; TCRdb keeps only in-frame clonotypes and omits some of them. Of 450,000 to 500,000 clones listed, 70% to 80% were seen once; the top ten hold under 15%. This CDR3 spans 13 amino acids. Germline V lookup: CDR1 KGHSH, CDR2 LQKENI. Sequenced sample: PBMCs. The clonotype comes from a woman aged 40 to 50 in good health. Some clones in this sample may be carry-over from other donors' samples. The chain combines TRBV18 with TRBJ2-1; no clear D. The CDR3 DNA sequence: TGTGCCAGCTCCCCACTGGGTTACAATGAGCAGTTCTTC. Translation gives CASSPLGYNEQFF.